This T cell receptor beta chain is drawn from a study of chemoradiotherapy in HPV16-positive cancers. Overall study: Two HPV16-positive patients' cells yielded candidate HPV-specific clones and common motifs. Findings of the study overall: HPV-responsive T-cell expansion during chemoradiotherapy was linked to improved recurrence-free survival in HPV16-positive patients. During treatment, candidate HPV-specific clones and E7-related motifs expanded in tumor.

Profiling relied on immunoSEQ multiplex PCR, and the TCRdb table lists in-frame clones only, not all of them. Here the sample spans 30,000 to 45,000 clones, about four fifths being singletons. Repeated repertoire sampling spanned the course of chemoradiotherapy. Germline V gene lookup returns CDR1 PRHDT and CDR2 FYEKMQ (reference sequence). The CDR3 covers 13 residues. J was trimmed by 3 bases and V by 2 bases; bases with no gene match: 1. This clone was recorded a few times. What it binds is not known. The sequencing here drew on blood, taken from a patient who underwent chemoradiotherapy. This receptor was identified in a human donor with HPV-associated anogenital cancer. The chain uses TRBV13 and TRBJ2-7; 7 nucleotides agree with TRBD1. For the CDR3, the DNA is TGTGCCAGCAGCTTAACAGGGGACTACGAGCAGTACTTC. Encoded protein: CASSLTGDYEQYF. The full variable domain, in which reference TRBV13 and TRBJ2-7 provide the parts outside the CDR3, is AAGVIQSPRHLIKEKRETATLKCYPIPRHDTVYWYQQGPGQDPQFLISFYEKMQSDKGSIPDRFSAQQFSDYHSELNMSSLELGDSALYFCASSLTGDYEQYFGPGTRLTVT.